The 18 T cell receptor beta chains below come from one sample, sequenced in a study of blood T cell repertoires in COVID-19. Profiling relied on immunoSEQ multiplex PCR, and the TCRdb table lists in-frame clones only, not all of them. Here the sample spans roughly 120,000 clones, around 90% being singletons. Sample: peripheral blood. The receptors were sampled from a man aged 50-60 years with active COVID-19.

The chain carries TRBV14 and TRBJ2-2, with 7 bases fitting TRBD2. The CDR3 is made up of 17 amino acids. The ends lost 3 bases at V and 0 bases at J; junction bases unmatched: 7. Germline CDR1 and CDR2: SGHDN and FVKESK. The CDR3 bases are TGTGCCAGCAGCCATTCAAGACTAGCCCCGAACACCGGGGAGCTGTTTTTT. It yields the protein CASSHSRLAPNTGELFF.

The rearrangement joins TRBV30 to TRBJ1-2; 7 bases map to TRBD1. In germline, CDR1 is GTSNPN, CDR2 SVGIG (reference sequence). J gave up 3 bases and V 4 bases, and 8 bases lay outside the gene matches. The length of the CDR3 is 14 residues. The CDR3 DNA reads TGTGCCTGGACTGCGGGACAGACATACTATGGCTACACCTTC. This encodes CAWTAGQTYYGYTF.

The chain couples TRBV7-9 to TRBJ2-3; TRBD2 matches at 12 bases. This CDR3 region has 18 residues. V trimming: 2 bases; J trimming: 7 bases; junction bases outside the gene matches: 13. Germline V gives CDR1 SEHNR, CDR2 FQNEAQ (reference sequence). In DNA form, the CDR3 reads TGTGCCAGCAGCTTACTCGAGAGGACTAGCGGGATTGGAAATACGCAGTATTTT. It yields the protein CASSLLERTSGIGNTQYF.

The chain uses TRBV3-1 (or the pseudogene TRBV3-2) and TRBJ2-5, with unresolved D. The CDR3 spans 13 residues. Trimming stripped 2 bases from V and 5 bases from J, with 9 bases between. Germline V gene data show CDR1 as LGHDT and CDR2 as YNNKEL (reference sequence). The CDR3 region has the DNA TGTGCCAGCAGCCAACTTCAGGCGGAGACCCAGTACTTC. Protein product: CASSQLQAETQYF.

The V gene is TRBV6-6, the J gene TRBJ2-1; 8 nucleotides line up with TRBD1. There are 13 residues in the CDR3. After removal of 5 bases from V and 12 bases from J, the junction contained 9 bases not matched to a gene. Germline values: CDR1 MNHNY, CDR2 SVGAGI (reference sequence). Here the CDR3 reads CASSPSTTGGQFF. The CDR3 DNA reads TGTGCCAGCAGTCCGAGTACTACAGGGGGGCAGTTCTTC.

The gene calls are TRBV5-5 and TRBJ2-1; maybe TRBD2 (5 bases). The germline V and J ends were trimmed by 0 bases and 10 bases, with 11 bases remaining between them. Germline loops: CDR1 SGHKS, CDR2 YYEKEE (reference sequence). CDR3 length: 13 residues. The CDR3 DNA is TGTGCCAGCAGCTTGGCCGGGGTGAGAGAGCAGTTCTTC. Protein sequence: CASSLAGVREQFF.

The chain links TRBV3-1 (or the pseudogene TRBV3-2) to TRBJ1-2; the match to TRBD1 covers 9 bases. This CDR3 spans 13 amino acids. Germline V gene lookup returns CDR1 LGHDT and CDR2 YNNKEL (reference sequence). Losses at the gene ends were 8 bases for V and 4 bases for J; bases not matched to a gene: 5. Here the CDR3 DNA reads TGTGCCAGCGGGGACAGGGCGAGCTATGGCTACACCTTC. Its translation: CASGDRASYGYTF.

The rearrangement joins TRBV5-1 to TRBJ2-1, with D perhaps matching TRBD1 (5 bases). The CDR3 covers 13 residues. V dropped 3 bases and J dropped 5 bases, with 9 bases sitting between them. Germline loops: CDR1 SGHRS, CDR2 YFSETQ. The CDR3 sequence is CASSWQGDNEQFF. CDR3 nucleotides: TGCGCCAGCAGCTGGCAGGGCGACAATGAGCAGTTCTTC.

CDR3 nucleotides: TGTGCCAGCAGCTTAACCCCAGGGGATGAGCAGTTCTTC. This codes for CASSLTPGDEQFF. This chain uses TRBV7-2 with TRBJ2-1; possible D gene TRBD1, 6 bases. V was trimmed by 2 bases and J by 8 bases, leaving 10 bases between them. Germline V gives CDR1 SGHTA, CDR2 FQGNSA. The CDR3 has 13 amino acids.

CDR3 in amino acids: CASSVTENYEQYV. CDR3 sequence (DNA): TGTGCCAGCAGCGTAACGGAGAACTACGAGCAGTACGTC. This chain joins TRBV9 and TRBJ2-7; D ambiguous. V lost 1 base and J 3 bases, leaving 8 bases between the germline ends. The germline V gene encodes CDR1 SGDLS and CDR2 YYNGEE. CDR3 size: 13 residues.

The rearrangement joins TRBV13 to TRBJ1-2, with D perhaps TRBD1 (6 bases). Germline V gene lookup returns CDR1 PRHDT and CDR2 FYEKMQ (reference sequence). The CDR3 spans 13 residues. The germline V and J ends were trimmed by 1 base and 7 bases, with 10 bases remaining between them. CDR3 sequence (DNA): TGTGCCAGCAGCTTAGTGGACAGCGGTGGCTACACCTTC. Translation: CASSLVDSGGYTF.

In DNA, the CDR3 is TGTGCCAGCAGCGCCCAGTCCACCGGGGAGCTGTTTTTT. Translated, it gives CASSAQSTGELFF. The rearrangement joins TRBV6-5 to TRBJ2-2; D ambiguous. In germline, CDR1 is MNHEY, CDR2 SVGAGI. With 6 bases removed from V and 4 bases from J, the gap between germline ends came to 9 bases. CDR3 length equals 13 residues.

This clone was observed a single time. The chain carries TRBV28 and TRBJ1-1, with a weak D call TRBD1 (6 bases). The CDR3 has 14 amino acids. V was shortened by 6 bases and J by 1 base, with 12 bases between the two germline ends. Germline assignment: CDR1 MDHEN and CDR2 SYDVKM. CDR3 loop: CASRSKQGNTEAFF. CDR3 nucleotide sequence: TGTGCCAGCAGGTCTAAACAGGGGAACACTGAAGCTTTCTTT.

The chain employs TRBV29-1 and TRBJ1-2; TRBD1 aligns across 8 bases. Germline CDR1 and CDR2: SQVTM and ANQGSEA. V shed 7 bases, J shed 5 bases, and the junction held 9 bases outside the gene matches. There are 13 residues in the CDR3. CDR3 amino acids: CSAPDRGEYGYTF. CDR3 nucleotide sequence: TGCAGCGCCCCCGACAGGGGTGAATATGGCTACACCTTC.

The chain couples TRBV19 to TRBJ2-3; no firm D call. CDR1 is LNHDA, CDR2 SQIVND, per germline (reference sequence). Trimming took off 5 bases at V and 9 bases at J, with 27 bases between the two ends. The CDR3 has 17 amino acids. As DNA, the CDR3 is TGTGCCAGTAGTCCCTCGCCCGGGTCTCCCGGCGTGCGAACGCAGTATTTT. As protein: CASSPSPGSPGVRTQYF.

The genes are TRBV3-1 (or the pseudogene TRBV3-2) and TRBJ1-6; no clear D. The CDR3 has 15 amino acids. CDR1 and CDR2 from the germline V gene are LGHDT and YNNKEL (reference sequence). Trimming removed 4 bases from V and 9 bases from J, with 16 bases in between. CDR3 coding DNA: TGTGCCAGCAGCCCTACTGGCGGTGATGGTTCACCCCTCCACTTT. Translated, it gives CASSPTGGDGSPLHF.

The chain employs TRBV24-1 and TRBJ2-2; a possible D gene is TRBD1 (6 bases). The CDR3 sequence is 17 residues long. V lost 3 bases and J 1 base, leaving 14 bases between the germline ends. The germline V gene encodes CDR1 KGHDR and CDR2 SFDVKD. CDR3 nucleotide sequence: TGTGCCACCAGTGATAGGTCTTGGGGGCAGAACACCGGGGAGCTGTTTTTT. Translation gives CATSDRSWGQNTGELFF.

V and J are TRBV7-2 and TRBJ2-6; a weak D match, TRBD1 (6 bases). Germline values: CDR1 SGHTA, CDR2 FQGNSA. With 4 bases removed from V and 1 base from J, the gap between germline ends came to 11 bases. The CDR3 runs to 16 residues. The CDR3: CASSSTTGSGANVLTF. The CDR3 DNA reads TGTGCCAGCAGCTCGACTACAGGGTCTGGGGCCAACGTCCTGACTTTC.